A selection of T cell receptor beta chains follows, all from one sample in a study of OX40 agonist ivuxolimab in advanced cancers. Some clones are missing from TCRdb's copy, which holds only in-frame ones; the method was immunoSEQ multiplex PCR. The sample consists of some 5,600 clones, 66% of them appearing once. The material was CD4+ or CD8+ T cells sorted from blood, obtained in a trial of the OX40 agonist ivuxolimab. All receptors come from an adult with an advanced solid tumor such as melanoma, head and neck, liver or kidney cancer. The CDR3 runs from the conserved cysteine through the conserved F or W. A D gene is named only where the DNA matches it firmly. Clone size appears in some rows only: once, few, many, or a class for an expanded clone.

v_gene,d_gene,j_gene,abundance,CDR3nt,CDR3aa
TRBV9,-,TRBJ1-5,many,TGTGCCAGCAGCCCGACAGGAAGCAATCAGCCCCAGCATTTT,CASSPTGSNQPQHF
TRBV19,-,TRBJ2-7,-,TGTGCCAGTAGTATAGGGGGATCCGAGCAGTACTTC,CASSIGGSEQYF
TRBV19,TRBD1,TRBJ1-1,-,TGTGCCAGTAGTATAGATAGGGGACAGGTGGAGATCTTT,CASSIDRGQVEIF
TRBV28,-,TRBJ1-2,-,TGTGCCAGCAGTAGGGAGGGCCCCAAGGACTATGGCTACACCTTC,CASSREGPKDYGYTF
TRBV4-3,-,TRBJ1-1,hyperexpanded,TGCGCCAGCGCCTCACAGAGGAACACTGAAGCTTTCTTT,CASASQRNTEAFF
TRBV19,TRBD1,TRBJ1-2,-,TGTGCCAGTAGTACCGGGGACAGGGGGGATGGCTACACCTTC,CASSTGDRGDGYTF
TRBV27,-,TRBJ1-6,-,TGTGCCAGCAGTTTCAGGGGACTTAATTCACCCCTCCACTTT,CASSFRGLNSPLHF
TRBV4-1,TRBD1,TRBJ1-2,-,TGCGCCAGCAGCCAAGAAGGCTGGGACAGGGGGGGCTACACCTTC,CASSQEGWDRGGYTF
TRBV4-3,-,TRBJ1-1,-,TGCGCCAGCAGCCAAGTGGCCAGGTTGATGACTGAAGCTTTCTTT,CASSQVARLMTEAFF
TRBV5-4,-,TRBJ2-7,-,TGTGCCAGCAGCTTGGCCAGTTCCTACGAGCAGTACTTC,CASSLASSYEQYF
TRBV5-5,-,TRBJ2-7,large,TGTGCCAGCAGCTTCGACTACGAGCAGTACTTC,CASSFDYEQYF
TRBV7-6,-,TRBJ2-7,-,TGTGCCAGCAGCCCTCCCGGGGCACTCGAGCAGTACTTC,CASSPPGALEQYF
TRBV5-8,-,TRBJ2-4,-,TGTGCCAGCAGCTCGCTGGAATTAGGGGTGGCGAGGGACATTCAGTACTTC,CASSSLELGVARDIQYF
TRBV7-9,TRBD1,TRBJ1-1,-,TGTGCCAGCAGCTTAGCTCAGGGGGCATACACTGAAGCTTTCTTT,CASSLAQGAYTEAFF
TRBV7-9,TRBD1,TRBJ2-4,-,TGTGCCAGCAGCTTAGGGGACAGTAGATCCAAAAACATTCAGTACTTC,CASSLGDSRSKNIQYF
TRBV10-2,-,TRBJ2-1,-,TGCGCCAGCAGGGTATCGGCAGGATCCAATGAGCAGTTCTTC,CASRVSAGSNEQFF
TRBV4-1,-,TRBJ1-6,few,TGCGCCAGCACTCCGGGACCGAGTAATTCACCCCTCCACTTT,CASTPGPSNSPLHF
TRBV9,-,TRBJ2-2,-,TGTGCCAGCAGCTTAGGACAGATGAACACCGGGGAGCTGTTTTTT,CASSLGQMNTGELFF
TRBV27,TRBD1,TRBJ2-7,-,TGTGCCAGCAGCCCGACAGGGGGCGAGCAGTACTTC,CASSPTGGEQYF
TRBV28,-,TRBJ2-6,-,TGTGCCAGCAGTTCCGATACAGGAACAGGGGCCAACGTCCTGACTTTC,CASSSDTGTGANVLTF
TRBV7-9,TRBD2,TRBJ2-5,once,TGTGCCAGCAGTAAAACTAGCGGGGATCTACCTTACTTCGAGACCCAGTACTTC,CASSKTSGDLPYFETQYF
TRBV7-8,-,TRBJ2-7,-,TGTGCCAGCAGCCCTCAGTCGGGGAGGATCTACGAGCAGTACTTC,CASSPQSGRIYEQYF
TRBV2,-,TRBJ1-1,-,TGTGCCAGCACTCAGGGTGGGAACACTGAAGCTTTCTTT,CASTQGGNTEAFF
TRBV7-9,-,TRBJ1-1,-,TGTGCCAGCAGCTCTGGGACGACGGCTTTCTTT,CASSSGTTAFF
TRBV5-6,-,TRBJ2-3,-,TGTGCCAGCAGCTTCGGGACTGTTAGGGCGCAGTATTTT,CASSFGTVRAQYF
TRBV6-1,-,TRBJ1-5,large,TGTGCCAGCAGTGAAGCCCCCCATGGAGCCCAGCATTTT,CASSEAPHGAQHF